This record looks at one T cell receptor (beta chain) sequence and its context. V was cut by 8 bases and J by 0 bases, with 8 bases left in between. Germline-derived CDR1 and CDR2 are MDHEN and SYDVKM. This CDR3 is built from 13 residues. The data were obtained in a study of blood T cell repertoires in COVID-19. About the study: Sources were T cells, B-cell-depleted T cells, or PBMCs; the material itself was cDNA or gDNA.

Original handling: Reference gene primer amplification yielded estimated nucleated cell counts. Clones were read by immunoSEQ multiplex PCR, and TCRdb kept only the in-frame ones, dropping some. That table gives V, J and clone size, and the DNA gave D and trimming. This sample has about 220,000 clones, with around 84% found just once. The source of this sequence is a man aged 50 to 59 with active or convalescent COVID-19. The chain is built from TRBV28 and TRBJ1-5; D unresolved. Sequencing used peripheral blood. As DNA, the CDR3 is TGTGCCAGCGTCGGTCATAGCAATCAGCCCCAGCATTTT. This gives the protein CASVGHSNQPQHF. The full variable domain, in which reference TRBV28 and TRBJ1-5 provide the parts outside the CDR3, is DVKVTQSSRYLVKRTGEKVFLECVQDMDHENMFWYRQDPGLGLRLIYFSYDVKMKEKGDIPEGYSVSREKKERFSLILESASTNQTSMYLCASVGHSNQPQHFGDGTRLSIL.